Detailed here is one T cell receptor (beta chain). Its antigen is not identified. This specimen belongs to a study of cytomegalovirus exposure and HLA in healthy donors. The wider study: A previous analysis identified 117 million unique TCR beta sequences derived from around 200 million T cells.

V was pared by 4 bases and J by 5 bases, with 10 bases between. The CDR3 runs 13 residues. Germline CDR1 reads SGHRS; CDR2 reads YFSETQ. The PCR ran on 60 Vbeta and 13 Jbeta primers. Assay used: immunoSEQ multiplex PCR; TCRdb lists only in-frame clones, some missing. Here the sample spans under 200,000 clones, approximately 62% being singletons. Study findings and constraints: Researchers reported that a few CMV-associated chains were confirmed in vitro as CMV antigen-specific. Researchers reportedly found TCR beta sequences accurately predicted most subjects' HLA-A and HLA-B alleles.

The sequenced material came from PBMCs. The TCR was taken from a man in his fifties in good health and CMV-seronegative. The chain carries TRBV5-1 and TRBJ2-1; no clear D gene. CDR3 nucleotides: TGCGCCAGCAGCCCGCCGAGTAACAATGAGCAGTTCTTC. Translating gives CASSPPSNNEQFF.